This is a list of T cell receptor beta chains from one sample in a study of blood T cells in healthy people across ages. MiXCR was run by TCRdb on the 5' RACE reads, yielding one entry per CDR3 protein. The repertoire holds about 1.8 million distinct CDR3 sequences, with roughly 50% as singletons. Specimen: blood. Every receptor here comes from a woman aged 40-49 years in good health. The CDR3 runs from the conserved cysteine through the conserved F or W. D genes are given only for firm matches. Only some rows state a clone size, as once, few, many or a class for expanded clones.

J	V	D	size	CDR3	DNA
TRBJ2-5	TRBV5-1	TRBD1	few	CASSLETGQGPGTQYF	TGCGCCAGCAGCTTGGAAACCGGACAGGGTCCGGGGACCCAGTACTTC
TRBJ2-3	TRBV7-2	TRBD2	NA	CASSLGTSVGWDTQYF	TGTGCCAGCAGCTTAGGGACTAGCGTCGGTTGGGATACGCAGTATTTT
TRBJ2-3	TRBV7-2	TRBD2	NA	CASSLAGTASGVAYTQYF	TGTGCCAGCAGTTTAGCGGGGACGGCTAGCGGGGTCGCATATACGCAGTATTTT
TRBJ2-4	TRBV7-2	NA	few	CASSRGGWGLEQYF	TGTGCCAGCAGCCGAGGGGGTTGGGGATTGGAGCAGTACTTC
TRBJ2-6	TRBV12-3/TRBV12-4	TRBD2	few	CASSWRLAGTGANVLTF	TGTGCCAGCAGTTGGCGACTAGCGGGGACTGGGGCCAACGTCCTGACTTTC
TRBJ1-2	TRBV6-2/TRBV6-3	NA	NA	CASSYGQYYGYTF	TGTGCCAGCAGTTACGGGCAGTACTATGGCTACACCTTC
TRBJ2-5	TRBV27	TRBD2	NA	CASSPGRWREEQYF	TGTGCCAGCAGTCCCGGACGTTGGCGGGAGGAGCAGTACTTC
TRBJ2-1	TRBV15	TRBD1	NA	CATSRLTGTGTYNEQFF	TGTGCCACCAGCAGGCTTACCGGGACAGGGACCTACAATGAGCAGTTCTTC
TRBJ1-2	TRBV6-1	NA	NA	CASRGRGPPNYGYTF	TGTGCCAGCAGGGGCAGGGGCCCCCCTAACTATGGCTACACCTTC
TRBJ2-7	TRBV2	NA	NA	CASSDGFASYEQYF	TGTGCCAGCAGTGATGGGTTTGCATCCTACGAGCAGTACTTC
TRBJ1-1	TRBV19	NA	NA	CASSIRGNTEAFF	TGTGCCAGTAGTATTCGGGGTAACACTGAAGCTTTCTTT
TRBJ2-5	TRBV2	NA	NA	CASGTLEVAQYF	TGTGCCAGCGGGACTCTCGAAGTGGCCCAGTACTTC
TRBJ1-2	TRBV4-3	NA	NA	CASGQAPLDSNYGYTF	TGCGCCAGCGGCCAAGCGCCACTCGACTCTAACTATGGCTACACCTTC
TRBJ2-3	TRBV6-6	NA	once	CASSPEGWAQYF	TGTGCCAGCAGTCCGGAGGGATGGGCGCAGTATTTT
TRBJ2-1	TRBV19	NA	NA	CASRPYSLNEQFF	TGTGCCAGTAGACCGTACAGCCTGAATGAGCAGTTCTTC
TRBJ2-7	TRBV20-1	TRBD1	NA	CSARTTGPPHYGQYF	TGCAGTGCGAGAACGACAGGGCCTCCTCACTACGGGCAGTACTTC
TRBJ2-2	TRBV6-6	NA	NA	CASIIGGQTNTGELFF	TGTGCCAGCATTATCGGAGGACAGACTAACACCGGGGAGCTGTTTTTT
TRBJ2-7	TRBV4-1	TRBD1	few	CASSQEQGAREQYF	TGCGCCAGCAGCCAAGAGCAGGGGGCGCGCGAGCAGTACTTC
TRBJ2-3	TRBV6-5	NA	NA	CASSYSPVGPTSTDTQYF	TGTGCCAGCAGTTACTCCCCAGTAGGACCTACTAGCACAGATACGCAGTATTTT
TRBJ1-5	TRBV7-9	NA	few	CASSPSGVQPQHF	TGTGCCAGCAGCCCGTCAGGGGTTCAGCCCCAGCATTTT
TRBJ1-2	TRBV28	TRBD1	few	CASSRETGFVYGYTF	TGTGCCAGCAGTCGAGAGACAGGGTTCGTCTATGGCTACACCTTC
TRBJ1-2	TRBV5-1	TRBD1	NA	CASSLAGTVNGYTF	TGCGCCAGCAGCTTGGCTGGGACAGTCAATGGCTACACCTTC
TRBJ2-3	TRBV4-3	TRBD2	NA	CASSLRLSGGDGDTQYF	TGCGCCAGCAGCCTCCGACTTAGCGGGGGAGATGGAGATACGCAGTATTTT
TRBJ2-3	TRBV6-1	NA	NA	CASSEAAAFTDTRYF	TGTGCCAGCAGTGAAGCGGCTGCTTTCACAGATACGCGGTATTTT
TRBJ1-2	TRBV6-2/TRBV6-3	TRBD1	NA	CAIQGATNYGYTF	TGTGCCATCCAGGGGGCCACTAACTATGGCTACACCTTC
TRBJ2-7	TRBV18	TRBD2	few	CASSRTSTDEQYF	TGTGCCAGCTCTAGGACTAGTACGGACGAGCAGTACTTC
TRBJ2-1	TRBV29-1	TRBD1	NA	CSVDGQGGYNEQFF	TGCAGCGTTGATGGACAGGGTGGTTACAATGAGCAGTTCTTC
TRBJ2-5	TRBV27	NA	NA	CASSFQGIKTQYF	TGTGCCAGCAGTTTTCAGGGGATAAAGACCCAGTACTTC
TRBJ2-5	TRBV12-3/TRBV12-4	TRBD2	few	CASRGRAGQETQYF	TGTGCCAGCAGAGGACGAGCGGGGCAAGAGACCCAGTACTTC
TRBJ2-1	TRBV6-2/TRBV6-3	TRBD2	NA	CASTDTGTRNEQFF	TGTGCCAGCACCGATACCGGGACTAGAAATGAGCAGTTCTTC
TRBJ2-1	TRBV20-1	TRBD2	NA	CSARAHFGLAGIYNEQFF	TGCAGTGCTAGAGCCCACTTCGGGCTAGCGGGGATATACAATGAGCAGTTCTTC
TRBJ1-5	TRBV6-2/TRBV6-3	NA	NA	CASSYVAGGNQPQHF	TGTGCCAGCAGTTACGTCGCAGGGGGCAATCAGCCCCAGCATTTT
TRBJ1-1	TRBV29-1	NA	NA	CSVSVLNEAFF	TGCAGCGTAAGCGTCCTTAATGAAGCTTTCTTT
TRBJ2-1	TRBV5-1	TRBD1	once	CASSLVQGALSMFF	TGCGCCAGCAGCTTGGTACAGGGGGCGCTGAGTATGTTCTTC
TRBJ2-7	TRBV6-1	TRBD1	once	CASSLPRDRGGNEQYF	TGTGCCAGCAGTCTGCCTCGGGACAGGGGAGGCAATGAGCAGTACTTC
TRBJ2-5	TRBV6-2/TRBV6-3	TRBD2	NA	CASSSSGGNNEQYF	TGTGCCAGCAGTTCTAGCGGGGGCAACAATGAGCAGTACTTC